This T cell receptor beta chain was sequenced for a study of T cell repertoires in cytomegalovirus infection. General observations from the study: What dominated the ex vivo response were HLA-C-restricted CMV-specific TCR beta clonotypes. The cumulative frequency of public TCR beta families distinguished individuals who carried CMV together with the relevant HLA.

TCRdb fed the reads into MiXCR, producing one record per CDR3 protein. The table shows around 550,000 distinct CDR3 sequences, with less than 30% occurring only once. In germline, CDR1 is SNHLY, CDR2 FYNNEI. CDR3 length equals 15 residues. With 6 bases removed from V and 1 base from J, the gap between germline ends came to 15 bases. About this clonotype: Its specificity is unknown.

The receptor's source is a human donor in good health (CMV status not recorded). Some clones in this sample may be carry-over from other donors' samples. The V gene is TRBV2, the J gene TRBJ1-1; unclear D gene. The specimen sequenced was PBMCs. CDR3 nucleotide sequence: TGTGCCAGCAGCGGAGATGGCACCCAGAACACTGAAGCTTTCTTT. Translated: CASSGDGTQNTEAFF.